This TCR beta chain was retrieved from a study of T cell changes during pregnancy in multiple sclerosis (dated by TCRdb to about 2019). In the study overall: In women with multiple sclerosis, the researchers looked at how the T cell repertoire shifted as pregnancy progressed.

Trimmed from V: 5 bases; trimmed from J: 8 bases; junction bases lacking a gene match: 3. The germline V gene (reference sequence) yields LNHDA for CDR1 and SQIVND for CDR2. The CDR3 sequence holds 13 residues, the cysteine and phenylalanine included. Just the 39-base CDR3 DNA is kept, in frame starting at base 1. To prepare the library, the immunoSEQ multiplex PCR assay was applied. TCRdb stores this immuneACCESS table with in-frame sequences only. Part of the clones is absent; in the studies checked, under half of the shortfall reflects unresolved V genes, and no reason is known for the rest. This sample has approximately 130,000 clones in its table, and approximately 94% of those were observed once. The top ten clones comprise 6% to 7% of the sample. A remark on this clone: Its antigen is unknown. Per-base qualities were not stored, and no clone one base away is much larger.

This TCR was recovered from a female donor with multiple sclerosis, enrolled in a pregnancy study. Recombination linked TRBV19 to TRBJ1-4; a stretch of 9 junction bases matches TRBD1. The sample was peripheral blood, taken before pregnancy. The nucleotide sequence is given as TGTGCCAGTAGTTCCGGACAGGGGGAAAAACTGTTTTTT. The resulting protein is CASSSGQGEKLFF.